These 29 T cell receptor beta chains came from one sample sequenced in a study of T cells in narcolepsy. Assay used: immunoSEQ multiplex PCR; TCRdb lists only in-frame clones, some missing. The table includes just over 20,000 clones, around 83% detected once. The specimen was memory (CD45RA-) CD4+ T cells from blood. The origin of the receptors is a human donor in good health.

V gene TRBV19 combines with J gene TRBJ1-5; tentatively, D is TRBD1 (6 bases). CDR1 and CDR2 from the germline V gene are LNHDA and SQIVND (reference sequence). The CDR3 length is 15 residues. Deletions cut 3 bases from V and 3 bases from J, with 12 bases between. The CDR3 coding sequence is TGTGCCAGTAGTATGGACCGGGACACCAATCAGCCCCAGCATTTT. The encoded protein is CASSMDRDTNQPQHF.

The rearrangement links TRBV4-2 to TRBJ1-2; a weak D match, TRBD1 (5 bases). This CDR3 comprises 14 residues. Germline CDR1 LGHNA, CDR2 YNFKEQ. Trimming removed 0 bases at V and 2 bases at J, with 7 bases between. The CDR3 here is CASSQDEGNYGYTF. CDR3 DNA: TGTGCCAGCAGCCAAGATGAGGGGAACTATGGCTACACCTTC.

The chain has TRBV2 and TRBJ2-2; D gene ambiguous. Germline assignment: CDR1 SNHLY and CDR2 FYNNEI. Trimming removed 3 bases at V and 4 bases at J, with 12 bases between. The CDR3 extends over 15 amino acids. The chain's CDR3 is CASSERLGSTGELFF. In nucleotides, the CDR3 is TGTGCCAGCAGTGAGAGGTTGGGATCCACCGGGGAGCTGTTTTTT.

This sequence joins TRBV5-1 and TRBJ2-7, with D possibly being TRBD2 (5 bases). Trimming took off 0 bases at V and 3 bases at J, with 13 bases between the two ends. In germline, CDR1 is SGHRS, CDR2 YFSETQ. The CDR3 has 15 residues. The CDR3 loop reads CASSLGGIGNYEQYF. The CDR3, as DNA: TGCGCCAGCAGCTTGGGAGGGATTGGGAACTACGAGCAGTACTTC. Together with reference TRBV5-1 and TRBJ2-7, the CDR3 gives the full variable domain: KAGVTQTPRYLIKTRGQQVTLSCSPISGHRSVSWYQQTPGQGLQFLFEYFSETQRNKGNFPGRFSGRQFSNSRSEMNVSTLELGDSALYLCASSLGGIGNYEQYFGPGTRLTVT.

This clone was detected only once. This rearrangement joins TRBV6-6 to TRBJ2-7, with D possibly being TRBD1 or TRBD2 (6 bases each). V lost 6 bases and J lost 2, with 17 bases in between. This CDR3 region has 15 residues. Germline CDR1 reads MNHNY; CDR2 reads SVGAGI (reference sequence). The CDR3 spells CASSPGGHKTYEQYF. The CDR3, as DNA: TGTGCCAGCAGCCCCGGGGGACACAAGACCTACGAGCAGTACTTC.

In its sample, this clone was seen once. The chain carries TRBV13 and TRBJ2-7; possibly TRBD1 for D (6 bases). The length of the CDR3 is 17 residues. Germline CDR1 PRHDT, CDR2 FYEKMQ (reference sequence). Trimming stripped 2 bases from V and 0 bases from J, with 17 bases between. The CDR3 region is CASSLYWRQGNSYEQYF. In nucleotides, the CDR3 is TGTGCCAGCAGCTTATACTGGCGGCAGGGGAACTCCTACGAGCAGTACTTC.

The J gene is TRBJ2-3, the V gene TRBV7-2; D perhaps matches TRBD1 (5 bases). This CDR3 comprises 16 residues. Between the trimmed V and J ends, which lost 1 base and 5 bases, there was a span of 16 bases. CDR1 and CDR2 (germline): SGHTA, FQGNSA. The CDR3 coding sequence is TGTGCCAGCAGCTTAGGTGACGGCAGGGCCTTAGATACGCAGTATTTT. Translating gives CASSLGDGRALDTQYF.

By its share, this clone is medium-sized (0.01 to 0.1%). The chain links TRBV6-1 to TRBJ2-7; 7 bases are a match to TRBD1. Trimming took 0 bases from V and 2 from J; bases not matched to a gene: 4. CDR3 length: 15 amino acids. From germline, CDR1 is MNHNS and CDR2 SASEGT. The DNA of the CDR3 is TGTGCCAGCAGTGAAGCGGGACAGCCTCCCTACGAGCAGTACTTC. Translation gives CASSEAGQPPYEQYF.

The chain couples TRBV11-3 to TRBJ2-2; 8 nucleotides line up with TRBD2. Germline V gene data show CDR1 as SGHNT and CDR2 as YENEEA. This CDR3 has 12 residues. The trim removed 5 bases at V and 14 bases at J, leaving 7 bases unmatched. CDR3 nucleotide sequence: TGTGCCAGCAGCCCACGGGGGGGTCGCCTGTTTTTT. Protein: CASSPRGGRLFF.

The chain combines TRBV28 with TRBJ2-5, with D possibly matching TRBD1 (5 bases). The J call is doubtful: the DNA matches TRBJ2-7 better. Per the germline V gene, CDR1 is MDHEN and CDR2 is SYDVKM. This CDR3 has 14 residues. The CDR3 here is CASSTAPGIYEQYF. The DNA of the CDR3 is TGTGCCAGCAGTACTGCGCCAGGGATCTACGAGCAGTACTTC.

The genes are TRBV7-9 and TRBJ2-3; TRBD2 might be the D (5 bases). In germline, CDR1 is SEHNR, CDR2 FQNEAQ (reference sequence). The V end was cut by 4 bases, the J end by 7 bases, with 12 bases between. There are 13 residues in the CDR3. Here the CDR3 reads CASSSFGNHTQYF. The CDR3 bases are TGTGCCAGCAGCTCTTTCGGGAATCATACGCAGTATTTT.

The chain employs TRBV7-2 and TRBJ1-1; no firm D call. V was cut by 0 bases and J by 2 bases, with 7 bases left in between. Germline CDR1 reads SGHTA; CDR2 reads FQGNSA. The CDR3 runs 14 residues. Here the CDR3 DNA reads TGTGCCAGCAGCTTAGCGCGCGGAAACACTGAAGCTTTCTTT. It encodes CASSLARGNTEAFF.

V gene TRBV18 combines with J gene TRBJ1-5; 11 nucleotides agree with TRBD1. Germline trimming cut 2 bases from V and 6 bases from J; bases unmatched to any gene: 3. Germline assignment: CDR1 KGHSH and CDR2 LQKENI. CDR3 length: 15 residues. In DNA, the CDR3 is TGTGCCAGCTCACCAGGGGGACAGGGGGGTCAGCCCCAGCATTTT. Translated, it gives CASSPGGQGGQPQHF.

The chain combines TRBV5-4 with TRBJ2-1; 8 nucleotides agree with TRBD2. Germline V gene sequence: CDR1 SGHNT, CDR2 YYREEE (reference sequence). CDR3 length equals 13 residues. V shed 4 bases and J 12 bases; nucleotides not matched to a gene: 9. Written as DNA, the CDR3 is TGTGCCAGCAGCCCCCCGGGACTAGGAGTGCAGTTCTTC. Translated: CASSPPGLGVQFF.

The CDR3 spells CASSRNQERNNEQFF. CDR3 DNA: TGTGCCAGCAGCCGCAATCAGGAGCGGAACAATGAGCAGTTCTTC. The chain joins TRBV5-6 to TRBJ2-1; D possibly corresponds to TRBD2 (5 bases). V dropped 4 bases and J dropped 5 bases, with 16 bases sitting between them. CDR3 length equals 15 residues. Germline V gene data show CDR1 as SGHDT and CDR2 as YYEEEE.

The chain employs TRBV12-5 and TRBJ2-2, with D possibly matching TRBD1 (5 bases). CDR1 is LGHNT and CDR2 is FRNRAP in the germline V gene. This CDR3 contains 14 residues. Trimming stripped 7 bases from V and 4 bases from J, with 13 bases between. CDR3 sequence reads: CASASQGSTGELFF. CDR3 DNA: TGTGCTAGTGCCTCCCAGGGAAGCACCGGGGAGCTGTTTTTT.

This sequence joins TRBV15 and TRBJ1-5; 8 nucleotides align to TRBD1. This CDR3 spans 17 amino acids. V dropped 1 base and J dropped 7; count of bases not matched to a gene: 12. Germline CDR1 reads LNHNV; CDR2 reads YYDKDF (reference sequence). This chain's CDR3 is CATSRAGRGPSSQPQHF. DNA for the CDR3: TGTGCCACCAGCAGAGCGGGCAGGGGGCCCTCATCGCAGCCCCAGCATTTT.

V gene TRBV10-3 combines with J gene TRBJ2-1, with 8 bases lining up with TRBD1. This CDR3 comprises 12 residues. The V segment lost 6 bases and the J segment 9 bases; nucleotides outside the gene matches: 4. In germline, CDR1 is ENHRY, CDR2 SYGVKD. As DNA, the CDR3 is TGTGCCATCAGGGGACAGGAGGCTGAGCAGTTCTTC. Its protein is CAIRGQEAEQFF.

A single count supports this clone. The V call is TRBV2, the J call TRBJ2-6; no reliable D call. Germline V CDR1 and CDR2: SNHLY, FYNNEI. This CDR3 has 15 residues. Trimming cost V 7 bases and J 0 bases, with 10 bases left between them. The CDR3 here is CASTAFSSGANVLTF. In DNA form, the CDR3 reads TGTGCCAGCACGGCCTTCAGCTCTGGGGCCAACGTCCTGACTTTC. The variable domain in full, with the rest retrieved from reference TRBV2 and TRBJ2-6, is EPEVTQTPSHQVTQMGQEVILRCVPISNHLYFYWYRQILGQKVEFLVSFYNNEISEKSEIFDDQFSVERPDGSNFTLKIRSTKLEDSAMYFCASTAFSSGANVLTFGAGSRLTVL.

The chain employs TRBV11-2 and TRBJ1-2, with D perhaps matching TRBD1 (5 bases). The CDR3 is made up of 16 amino acids. Looked up from germline, CDR1 is SGHAT and CDR2 is FQNNGV. V was clipped by 1 base and J by 5 bases, with 17 bases between them. This CDR3 reads CASSLAGSRVYYGYTF. The CDR3, as DNA: TGTGCCAGCAGCTTAGCTGGTAGCAGGGTATATTATGGCTACACCTTC. Variable domain in full (rest from reference TRBV11-2 and TRBJ1-2): EAGVAQSPRYKIIEKRQSVAFWCNPISGHATLYWYQQILGQGPKLLIQFQNNGVVDDSQLPKDRFSAERLKGVDSTLKIQPAKLEDSAVYLCASSLAGSRVYYGYTFGSGTRLTVV.

The chain combines TRBV4-1 with TRBJ1-2; D not certain. V lost 0 bases and J 8 bases, leaving 13 bases between the germline ends. Germline V gene data show CDR1 as MGHRA and CDR2 as YSYEKL. The CDR3 loop spans 14 amino acids. In DNA form, the CDR3 reads TGCGCCAGCAGCCAAGATCTGGGGATGCGGGGCTACACCTTC. Encoded protein: CASSQDLGMRGYTF.

The chain has TRBV7-2 and TRBJ2-3, with D hard to call. The CDR3 covers 13 residues. The V end lost 2 bases, the J end lost 5 bases, and 8 bases lay between the germline ends. Germline V gene sequence: CDR1 SGHTA, CDR2 FQGNSA. DNA for the CDR3: TGTGCCAGCAGCTTACTACTGGGAGATACGCAGTATTTT. Its translation: CASSLLLGDTQYF.

The CDR3 nucleotides read TGTGCCAGTAGTATATCCCAAAGACGTGAGTTTTATGGCTACACCTTC. Translation gives CASSISQRREFYGYTF. This rearrangement joins TRBV19 to TRBJ1-2; D gene uncertain. The CDR3 has 16 residues. Deletions cut 2 bases from V and 5 bases from J, with 18 bases between. CDR1 LNHDA and CDR2 SQIVND come from the germline V gene (reference sequence).

Written as DNA, the CDR3 is TGCGCCAGCAGCCAAAATGACAGGGACTCGGGTGAGCAGTTCTTC. Amino acids: CASSQNDRDSGEQFF. This chain connects TRBV4-1 to TRBJ2-1; D possibly corresponds to TRBD1 (7 bases). The CDR3 has 15 residues. V lost 2 bases, J lost 9 bases, and 17 bases lay in between. Germline assignment: CDR1 MGHRA and CDR2 YSYEKL.

The chain recombines TRBV7-9 with TRBJ1-2, with D possibly matching TRBD1 (5 bases). CDR3 size: 13 residues. From germline, CDR1 is SEHNR and CDR2 FQNEAQ (reference sequence). V dropped 5 bases and J dropped 4 bases, with 11 bases sitting between them. In DNA, the CDR3 is TGTGCCAGCAGCCTGGGACGGGGCTATGGCTACACCTTC. Protein product: CASSLGRGYGYTF.

V usage is TRBV5-1 and J usage is TRBJ2-1; D might be TRBD1 (5 bases). Germline-derived CDR1 and CDR2 are SGHRS and YFSETQ. V shed 3 bases and J shed 1 base, with 11 bases lying between them. The CDR3 is made up of 15 amino acids. CDR3 amino acids: CASSSLDSSYNEQFF. CDR3 nucleotides: TGCGCCAGCAGCTCGTTAGACAGTTCCTACAATGAGCAGTTCTTC.

The J gene is TRBJ1-5, the V gene TRBV7-2; no reliable D call. CDR3 length: 14 residues. The ends were cut back, 0 bases at V and 6 bases at J, with 9 bases in the middle. Looked up from germline, CDR1 is SGHTA and CDR2 is FQGNSA. Here the CDR3 DNA reads TGTGCCAGCAGCTTAGCGGAAGGGTCTCAGCCCCAGCATTTT. Translated, it gives CASSLAEGSQPQHF. Looking up the rest from reference TRBV7-2 and TRBJ1-5 gives the full variable domain: GAGVSQSPSNKVTEKGKDVELRCDPISGHTALYWYRQSLGQGLEFLIYFQGNSAPDKSGLPSDRFSAERTGGSVSTLTIQRTQQEDSAVYLCASSLAEGSQPQHFGDGTRLSIL.

The V call is TRBV13, the J call TRBJ2-7; 8 bases fit TRBD1. The CDR3 consists of 13 residues. V dropped 5 bases and J dropped 2; count of bases not matched to a gene: 2. Germline V gene data show CDR1 as PRHDT and CDR2 as FYEKMQ (reference sequence). CDR3 protein: CASSIQGAYEQYF. In nucleotides, the CDR3 is TGTGCCAGCAGCATACAGGGGGCCTACGAGCAGTACTTC.

This clone was seen just once. The chain is built from TRBV14 and TRBJ2-2; 11 nucleotides match TRBD2. J was trimmed by 7 bases and V by 6 bases; bases with no gene match: 10. The CDR3 consists of 16 residues. Germline CDR1 and CDR2: SGHDN and FVKESK. This chain's CDR3 is CASRKTSGSQVGELFF. CDR3 nucleotides: TGTGCCAGCAGAAAAACTAGCGGGAGTCAGGTCGGGGAGCTGTTTTTT.